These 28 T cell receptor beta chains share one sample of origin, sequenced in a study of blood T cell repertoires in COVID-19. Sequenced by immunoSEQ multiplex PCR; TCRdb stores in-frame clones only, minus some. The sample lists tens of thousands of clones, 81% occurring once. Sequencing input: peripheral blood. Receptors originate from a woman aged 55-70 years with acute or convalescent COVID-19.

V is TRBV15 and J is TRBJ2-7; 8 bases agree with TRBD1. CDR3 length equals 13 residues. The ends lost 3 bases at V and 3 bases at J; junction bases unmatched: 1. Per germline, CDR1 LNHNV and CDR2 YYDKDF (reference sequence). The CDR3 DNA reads TGTGCCACCAGCAGGGACAGGGACTACGAGCAGTACTTC. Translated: CATSRDRDYEQYF.

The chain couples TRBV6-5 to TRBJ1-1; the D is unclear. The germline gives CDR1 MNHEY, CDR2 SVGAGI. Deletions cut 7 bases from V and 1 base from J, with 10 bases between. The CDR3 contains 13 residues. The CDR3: CASKVSGNTEAFF. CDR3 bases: TGTGCCAGCAAAGTATCAGGGAACACTGAAGCTTTCTTT.

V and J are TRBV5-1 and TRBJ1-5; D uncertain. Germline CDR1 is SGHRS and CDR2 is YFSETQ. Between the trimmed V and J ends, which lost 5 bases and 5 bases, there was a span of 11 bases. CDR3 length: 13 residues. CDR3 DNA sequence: TGCGCCAGCAGGTTCATCCCGGATCAGCCCCAGCATTTT. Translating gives CASRFIPDQPQHF.

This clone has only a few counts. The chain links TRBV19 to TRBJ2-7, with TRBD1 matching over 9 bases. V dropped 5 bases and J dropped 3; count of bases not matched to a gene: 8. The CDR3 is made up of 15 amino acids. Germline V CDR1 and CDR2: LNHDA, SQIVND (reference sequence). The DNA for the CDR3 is TGTGCCAGTAGTCGCCCGGGACAGGGATTCTACGAGCAGTACTTC. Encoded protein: CASSRPGQGFYEQYF. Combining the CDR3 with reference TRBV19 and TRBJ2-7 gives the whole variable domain DGGITQSPKYLFRKEGQNVTLSCEQNLNHDAMYWYRQDPGQGLRLIYYSQIVNDFQKGDIAEGYSVSREKKESFPLTVTSAQKNPTAFYLCASSRPGQGFYEQYFGPGTRLTVT.

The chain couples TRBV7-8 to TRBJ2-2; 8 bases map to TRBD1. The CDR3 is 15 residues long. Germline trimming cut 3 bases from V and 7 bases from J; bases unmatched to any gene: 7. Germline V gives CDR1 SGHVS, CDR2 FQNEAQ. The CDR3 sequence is CASSFTGGAGGELFF. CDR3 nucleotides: TGTGCCAGCAGCTTCACAGGGGGAGCAGGCGGGGAGCTGTTTTTT.

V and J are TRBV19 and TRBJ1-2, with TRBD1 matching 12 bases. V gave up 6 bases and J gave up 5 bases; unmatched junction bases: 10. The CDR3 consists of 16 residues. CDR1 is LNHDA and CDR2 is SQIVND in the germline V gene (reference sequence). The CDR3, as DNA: TGTGCCAGTAGGGGACAGGGGGCGGAATCGGATTATGGCTACACCTTC. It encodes CASRGQGAESDYGYTF.

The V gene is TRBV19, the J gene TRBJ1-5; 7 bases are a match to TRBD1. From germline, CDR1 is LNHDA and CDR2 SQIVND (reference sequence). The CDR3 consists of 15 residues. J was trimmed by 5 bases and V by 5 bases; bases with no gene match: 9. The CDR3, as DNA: TGTGCCAGTAGTGCCCAGGGGGGTGGATATCAGCCCCAGCATTTT. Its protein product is CASSAQGGGYQPQHF.

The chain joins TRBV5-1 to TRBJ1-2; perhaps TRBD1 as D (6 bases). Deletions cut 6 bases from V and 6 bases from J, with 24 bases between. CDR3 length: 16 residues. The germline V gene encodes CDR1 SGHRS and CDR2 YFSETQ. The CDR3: CASKEVARGKEHGYTF. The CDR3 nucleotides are TGCGCCAGCAAGGAGGTGGCCAGGGGCAAGGAGCATGGCTACACCTTC.

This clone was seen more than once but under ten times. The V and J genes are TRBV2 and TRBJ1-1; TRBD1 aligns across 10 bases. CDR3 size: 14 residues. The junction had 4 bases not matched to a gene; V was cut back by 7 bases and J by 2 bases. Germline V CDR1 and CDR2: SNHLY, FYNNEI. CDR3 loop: CASTRTGGNTEAFF. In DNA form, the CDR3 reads TGTGCCAGCACCCGGACAGGGGGAAACACTGAAGCTTTCTTT.

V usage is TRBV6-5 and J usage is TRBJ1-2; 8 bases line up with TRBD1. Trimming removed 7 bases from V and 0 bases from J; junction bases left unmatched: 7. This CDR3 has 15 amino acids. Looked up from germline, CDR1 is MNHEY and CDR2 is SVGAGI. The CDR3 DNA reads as TGTGCCAGCAATCCGGACAGGGACACTAACTATGGCTACACCTTC. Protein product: CASNPDRDTNYGYTF.

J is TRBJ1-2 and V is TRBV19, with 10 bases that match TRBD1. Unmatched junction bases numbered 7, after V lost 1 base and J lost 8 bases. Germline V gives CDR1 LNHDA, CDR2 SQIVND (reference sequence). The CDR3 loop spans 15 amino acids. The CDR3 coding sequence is TGTGCCAGTAGTATAGGACAGGGGGCGGAAGAAGGCTACACCTTC. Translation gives CASSIGQGAEEGYTF.

Here the CDR3 DNA reads TGCGCCAGCAGCCAAGATCGGCAGGTCCGCACAGATACGCAGTATTTT. As protein: CASSQDRQVRTDTQYF. This chain links TRBV4-1 with TRBJ2-3; no firm D call. Per germline, CDR1 MGHRA and CDR2 YSYEKL. The CDR3 totals 16 residues. V lost 0 bases, J lost 1 base, and 11 bases lay in between.

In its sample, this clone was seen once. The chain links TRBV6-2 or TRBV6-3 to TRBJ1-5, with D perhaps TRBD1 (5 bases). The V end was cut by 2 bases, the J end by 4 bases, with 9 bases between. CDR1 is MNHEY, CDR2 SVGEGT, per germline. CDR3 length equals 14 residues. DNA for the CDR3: TGTGCCAGCAGTTACGGGGGGGGGAATCAGCCCCAGCATTTT. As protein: CASSYGGGNQPQHF.

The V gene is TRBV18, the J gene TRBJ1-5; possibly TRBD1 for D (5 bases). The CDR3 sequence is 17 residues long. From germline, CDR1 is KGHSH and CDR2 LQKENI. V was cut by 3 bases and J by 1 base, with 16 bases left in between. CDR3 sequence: CASSPFGTGGSNQPQHF. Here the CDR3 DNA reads TGTGCCAGCTCACCCTTCGGGACCGGGGGGAGCAATCAGCCCCAGCATTTT.

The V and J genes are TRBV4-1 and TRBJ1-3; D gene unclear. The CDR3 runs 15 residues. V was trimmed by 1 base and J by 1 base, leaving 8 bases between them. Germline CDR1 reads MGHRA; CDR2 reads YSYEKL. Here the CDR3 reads CASSQVPRSGNTIYF. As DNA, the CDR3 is TGCGCCAGCAGCCAAGTTCCTCGGTCTGGAAACACCATATATTTT.

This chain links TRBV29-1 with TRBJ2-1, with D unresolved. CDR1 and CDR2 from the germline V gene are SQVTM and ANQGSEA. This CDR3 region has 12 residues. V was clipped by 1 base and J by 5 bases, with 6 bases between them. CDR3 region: CSVEGLDNEQFF. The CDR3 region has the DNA TGCAGCGTTGAAGGACTCGACAATGAGCAGTTCTTC.

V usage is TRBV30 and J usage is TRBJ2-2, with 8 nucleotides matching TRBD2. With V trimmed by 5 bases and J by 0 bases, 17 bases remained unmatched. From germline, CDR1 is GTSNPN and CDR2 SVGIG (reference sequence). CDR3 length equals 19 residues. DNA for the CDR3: TGTGCCTGGTCCCCGACGGGTCTAGCGGGCGACTCGAACACCGGGGAGCTGTTTTTT. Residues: CAWSPTGLAGDSNTGELFF.

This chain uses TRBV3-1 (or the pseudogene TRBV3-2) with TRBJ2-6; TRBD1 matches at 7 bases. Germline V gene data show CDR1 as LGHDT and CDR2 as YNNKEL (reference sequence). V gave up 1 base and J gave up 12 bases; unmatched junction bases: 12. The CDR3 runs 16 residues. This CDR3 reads CASSQGAGDSAGVLTF. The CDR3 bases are TGTGCCAGCAGCCAAGGTGCTGGGGACAGCGCGGGCGTCCTGACTTTC.

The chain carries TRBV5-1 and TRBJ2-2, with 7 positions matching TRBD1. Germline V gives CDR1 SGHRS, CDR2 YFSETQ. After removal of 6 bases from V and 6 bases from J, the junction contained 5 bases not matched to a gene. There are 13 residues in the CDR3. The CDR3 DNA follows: TGCGCCAGCATTGACAGGGTGGCCGGGGAGCTGTTTTTT. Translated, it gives CASIDRVAGELFF.

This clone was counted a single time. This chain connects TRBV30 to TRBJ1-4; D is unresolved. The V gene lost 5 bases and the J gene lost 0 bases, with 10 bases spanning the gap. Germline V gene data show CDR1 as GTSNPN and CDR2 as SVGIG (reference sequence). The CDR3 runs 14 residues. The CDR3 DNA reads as TGTGCCTGGGGGCGAACTGCAACTAATGAAAAACTGTTTTTT. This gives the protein CAWGRTATNEKLFF. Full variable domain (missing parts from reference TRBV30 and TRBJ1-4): SQTIHQWPATLVQPVGSPLSLECTVEGTSNPNLYWYRQAAGRGLQLLFYSVGIGQISSEVPQNLSASRPQDRQFILSSKKLLLSDSGFYLCAWGRTATNEKLFFGSGTQLSVL.

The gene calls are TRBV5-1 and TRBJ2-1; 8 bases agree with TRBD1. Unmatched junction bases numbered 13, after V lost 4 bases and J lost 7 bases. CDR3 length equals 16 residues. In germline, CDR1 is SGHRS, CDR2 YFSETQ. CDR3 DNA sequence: TGCGCCAGCAGCACAAGACAGGGGACAACAAAAAATGAGCAGTTCTTC. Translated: CASSTRQGTTKNEQFF.

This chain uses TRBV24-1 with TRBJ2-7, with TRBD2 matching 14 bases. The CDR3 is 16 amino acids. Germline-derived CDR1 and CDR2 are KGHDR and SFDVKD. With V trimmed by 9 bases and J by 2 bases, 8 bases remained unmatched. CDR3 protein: CATSGLAGGQTYEQYF. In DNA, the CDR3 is TGTGCCACCTCCGGACTAGCGGGGGGACAAACCTACGAGCAGTACTTC.

The CDR3 DNA reads TGTGCCAGCAGTTCGGAGCGGGAGTGGATAGATACGCAGTATTTT. Protein sequence: CASSSEREWIDTQYF. J is TRBJ2-3 and V is TRBV27; 8 positions match TRBD2. This CDR3 region has 15 residues. CDR1 is MNHEY, CDR2 SMNVEV, per germline (reference sequence). The V gene end was trimmed by 4 bases and the J gene end by 5 bases; junction bases not matched to a gene: 8.

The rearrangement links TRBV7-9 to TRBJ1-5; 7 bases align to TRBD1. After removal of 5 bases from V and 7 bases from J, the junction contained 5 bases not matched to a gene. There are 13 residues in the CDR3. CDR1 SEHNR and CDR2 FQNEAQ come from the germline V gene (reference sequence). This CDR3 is CASSPTGPQPQHF. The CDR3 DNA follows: TGTGCCAGCAGCCCGACAGGGCCCCAGCCCCAGCATTTT.

For the CDR3, the DNA is TGTGCCAGCAGCTCTTACCCCGCTACAGGGCTCGAGCAGTACTTC. It translates to CASSSYPATGLEQYF. This chain links TRBV7-2 with TRBJ2-7; D might be TRBD1 (6 bases). CDR1 and CDR2 (germline): SGHTA, FQGNSA. Deletions cut 4 bases from V and 6 bases from J, with 19 bases between. This CDR3 has 15 amino acids. The whole variable domain, remainder taken from reference TRBV7-2 and TRBJ2-7, is GAGVSQSPSNKVTEKGKDVELRCDPISGHTALYWYRQSLGQGLEFLIYFQGNSAPDKSGLPSDRFSAERTGGSVSTLTIQRTQQEDSAVYLCASSSYPATGLEQYFGPGTRLTVT.

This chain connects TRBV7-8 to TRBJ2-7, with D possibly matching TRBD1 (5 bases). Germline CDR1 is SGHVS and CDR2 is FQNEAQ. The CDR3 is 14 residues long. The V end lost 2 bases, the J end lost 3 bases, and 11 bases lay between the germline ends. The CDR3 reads CASSLSRQGYEQYF. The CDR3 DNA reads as TGTGCCAGCAGCTTAAGTCGGCAGGGCTACGAGCAGTACTTC.

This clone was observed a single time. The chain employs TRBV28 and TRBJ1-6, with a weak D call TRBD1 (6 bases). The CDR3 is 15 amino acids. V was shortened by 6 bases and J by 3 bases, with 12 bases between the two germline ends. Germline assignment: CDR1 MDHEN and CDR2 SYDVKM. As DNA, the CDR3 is TGTGCCAGCAGGGAGACAGGTTTCTATAATTCACCCCTCCACTTT. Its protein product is CASRETGFYNSPLHF.

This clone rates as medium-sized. CDR3 coding DNA: TGTGCCAGCAGCGAGACACCTAACTATGGCTACACCTTC. It yields the protein CASSETPNYGYTF. The chain employs TRBV9 and TRBJ1-2, with no clear D. Germline lookup yields CDR1 SGDLS and CDR2 YYNGEE. Trimming took off 3 bases at V and 0 bases at J, with 6 bases between the two ends. This CDR3 has 13 residues.